This TCR beta chain was sequenced in a study of type 1 and type 2 diabetes patients. Study-level information: Magnetic bead positive selection isolated CD4+ or CD8+ T cells from PBMCs.

PCR was run on genomic DNA. Amplification of the beta chain CDR3 used 30 forward and 13 reverse multiplex primers. TCRdb recomputed calls from the multiplex PCR reads with MiXCR, one row per CDR3 protein. This sample has about 250,000 distinct CDR3 sequences, with more than 40% found just once. This clonotype was counted many times. Its antigen is not known. Study-level findings and limits: Type 2 diabetes patients had few highly-expanded CD4+ clones, median one. Some HECs seen only in T1D might also appear in more T2D or control samples. Age and gender were not matched between study groups.

Trimming removed 4 bases from V and 6 bases from J; junction bases left unmatched: 5. The CDR3 is made up of 13 amino acids. CDR1 is MGHDK and CDR2 is SYGVNS in the germline V gene. The specimen was peripheral blood mononuclear cells (PBMCs). The TCR originated in a young man with type 2 diabetes. The chain couples TRBV25-1 to TRBJ1-2, with TRBD1 identical over 7 bases. The CDR3 DNA reads TGTGCCAGCAGTGTTTACAGGGGCCATGGCTACACCTTC. Translation gives CASSVYRGHGYTF.